The 20 T cell receptor beta chains below all came from one sample that was sequenced in a study of blood T cells in healthy people across ages. A J-beta primer mix and a sample-barcoded 5' primer were used in a second PCR of roughly 6 to 12 cycles. TCRdb recomputed calls from the 5' RACE reads with MiXCR, one row per CDR3 protein. The profile covers some 1.7 million distinct CDR3 sequences, with under 30% appearing a single time and around 7.7% taken by the ten largest. The source material was blood. The receptors stem from a woman in her twenties or thirties in good health.

The chain employs TRBV5-1 and TRBJ2-1, with unresolved D. Germline V lookup: CDR1 SGHRS, CDR2 YFSETQ. V lost 4 bases and J 7 bases, leaving 21 bases between the germline ends. This CDR3 has 16 residues. The CDR3, as DNA: TGCGCCAGCAGCGTGATGTCGGACCGTTTTGGAAATGAGCAGTTCTTC. It encodes CASSVMSDRFGNEQFF.

This chain connects TRBV12-3 or TRBV12-4 to TRBJ2-1, with 8 positions matching TRBD1. The CDR3 is made up of 13 amino acids. Trimming removed 7 bases from V and 7 bases from J; junction bases left unmatched: 6. CDR3 region: CASTQGVENEQFF. The DNA for the CDR3 is TGTGCCAGCACACAGGGGGTGGAAAATGAGCAGTTCTTC.

This clonotype appeared many times. The chain combines TRBV7-6 with TRBJ1-5, with 9 bases identical to TRBD1. CDR1 and CDR2 (germline): SGHVS, FNYEAQ. J was trimmed by 0 bases and V by 6 bases; bases with no gene match: 9. The CDR3 consists of 17 residues. The CDR3 region is CASSGGTGRYSNQPQHF. In DNA, the CDR3 is TGTGCCAGCAGTGGTGGGACAGGGCGTTATAGCAATCAGCCCCAGCATTTT.

J is TRBJ2-7 and V is TRBV6-6; 7 nucleotides match TRBD2. The junction had 13 bases not matched to a gene; V was cut back by 7 bases and J by 4 bases. Germline V gene lookup returns CDR1 MNHNY and CDR2 SVGAGI (reference sequence). The length of the CDR3 is 15 residues. CDR3 sequence: CASTGGWGGGYEQYF. CDR3 nucleotides: TGTGCCAGCACCGGAGGGTGGGGGGGGGGTTACGAGCAGTACTTC.

The rearrangement joins TRBV7-2 to TRBJ1-1; D unclear. Germline values: CDR1 SGHTA, CDR2 FQGNSA. Trimming left V 0 bases short and J 7 bases short, with 9 bases between. The CDR3 is made up of 13 amino acids. CDR3 nucleotide sequence: TGTGCCAGCAGCTTAGCAGCCGGGCTTGAAGCTTTCTTT. Translated, it gives CASSLAAGLEAFF.

This clonotype was observed a handful of times. This may be a read error: a much more frequent sequence differs by one nucleotide. The V call is TRBV6-5, the J call TRBJ2-1; D is undetermined. The DNA matches TRBJ2-7 better at its end, which makes the J call doubtful. The CDR3 consists of 13 residues. Germline lookup yields CDR1 MNHEY and CDR2 SVGAGI. CDR3 protein: CASSYSIYNEQYF. CDR3 DNA: TGTGCCAGCAGTTACTCCATCTACAATGAGCAGTACTTC.

This clonotype was counted at least ten times. The chain links TRBV29-1 to TRBJ1-2, with 10 bases identical to TRBD1. Germline assignment: CDR1 SQVTM and CDR2 ANQGSEA. The CDR3 loop spans 14 amino acids. V lost 2 bases to trimming and J lost 4 bases; unmatched junction nucleotides: 4. CDR3 in DNA: TGCAGCGTTGAAAGGGACAGGGGAGGCTATGGCTACACCTTC. Translating gives CSVERDRGGYGYTF.

The V and J genes are TRBV7-9 and TRBJ2-2; D is uncertain. Per the germline V gene, CDR1 is SEHNR and CDR2 is FQNEAQ (reference sequence). CDR3 length equals 16 residues. Trimming cost V 5 bases and J 5 bases, with 18 bases left between them. CDR3 amino acids: CASSRTGPARTGELFF. In DNA, the CDR3 is TGTGCCAGCAGCCGAACCGGGCCGGCGAGGACCGGGGAGCTGTTTTTT.

V gene TRBV6-1 combines with J gene TRBJ1-5, with 7 bases aligning to TRBD1. Germline values: CDR1 MNHNS, CDR2 SASEGT. The length of the CDR3 is 17 residues. The V and J ends lost 6 bases and 0 bases, in that order; junction bases with no gene match: 11. This chain's CDR3 is CASRRSAGGYSNQPQHF. CDR3 coding DNA: TGTGCCAGCAGAAGAAGTGCAGGGGGGTATAGCAATCAGCCCCAGCATTTT.

V usage is TRBV18 and J usage is TRBJ2-7; 8 bases match TRBD1. Germline CDR1 KGHSH, CDR2 LQKENI. CDR3 length: 17 amino acids. The V and J ends lost 3 bases and 4 bases, in that order; junction bases with no gene match: 14. The CDR3, as DNA: TGTGCCAGCTCACCGTCTGGCTGGGACAGGACCCATTACGAGCAGTACTTC. Translated: CASSPSGWDRTHYEQYF.

This rearrangement joins TRBV20-1 to TRBJ2-7, with D possibly called TRBD1 or TRBD2 (6 bases each). V was cut by 3 bases and J by 2 bases, with 17 bases left in between. This CDR3 spans 15 amino acids. CDR1 and CDR2 from the germline V gene are DFQATT and SNEGSKA (reference sequence). The CDR3 reads CSARSTGDNTYEQYF. As DNA, the CDR3 is TGCAGTGCTAGGTCCACGGGGGACAATACCTACGAGCAGTACTTC.

The V gene is TRBV13, the J gene TRBJ2-1; TRBD1 matches 12 bases. Trimming removed 6 bases from V and 7 bases from J; junction bases left unmatched: 10. Looked up from germline, CDR1 is PRHDT and CDR2 is FYEKMQ (reference sequence). This CDR3 is built from 16 residues. The chain's CDR3 is CASSLLRDRGPNEQFF. CDR3 nucleotide sequence: TGTGCCAGCAGTCTCCTCCGGGACAGGGGGCCAAATGAGCAGTTCTTC.

This clonotype has a handful of counts. CDR3 residues: CASSVGAQKETQYF. Here the CDR3 DNA reads TGTGCCAGCAGTGTTGGGGCCCAGAAAGAGACCCAGTACTTC. The chain employs TRBV2 and TRBJ2-5; D is possibly TRBD1 (5 bases). CDR3 length: 14 amino acids. Germline values: CDR1 SNHLY, CDR2 FYNNEI. V was cut by 4 bases and J by 3 bases, with 12 bases left in between.

The chain joins TRBV6-1 to TRBJ2-1; D gene uncertain. CDR1 is MNHNS, CDR2 SASEGT, per germline. The CDR3 contains 16 residues. V was cut by 1 base and J by 2 bases, with 12 bases left in between. The CDR3 region is CASSEEKRQTYNEQFF. The CDR3 DNA follows: TGTGCCAGCAGTGAAGAAAAGCGACAAACCTACAATGAGCAGTTCTTC.

This chain joins TRBV20-1 and TRBJ2-1; possibly TRBD2 for D (5 bases). V lost 4 bases and J lost 0, with 16 bases in between. There are 16 residues in the CDR3. Germline assignment: CDR1 DFQATT and CDR2 SNEGSKA (reference sequence). As DNA, the CDR3 is TGCAGTGCTACGTCGCCGAGACTATCCTCCTACAATGAGCAGTTCTTC. Its protein product is CSATSPRLSSYNEQFF.

Note on this clonotype: A much larger clone sits a single nucleotide away, making a read error possible. The rearrangement joins TRBV5-4 to TRBJ2-7, with 7 positions matching TRBD1. Germline CDR1 SGHNT, CDR2 YYREEE (reference sequence). This CDR3 comprises 15 residues. J lost 6 bases, V lost 1 base, and 10 bases had no gene match. In DNA form, the CDR3 reads TGTGCCAGCAGCTTGCCGGGACAGAACTACTGCGAGCAGTACTTC. Its protein is CASSLPGQNYCEQYF.

This clonotype occurred many times. This chain links TRBV19 with TRBJ2-5; no clear D gene. The V and J ends lost 9 bases and 3 bases respectively, with 8 bases between them. Germline assignment: CDR1 LNHDA and CDR2 SQIVND (reference sequence). The CDR3 has 11 residues. DNA of the CDR3: TGTGCCAGCAGCATTGAAGAGACCCAGTACTTC. The encoded protein is CASSIEETQYF.

This chain uses TRBV6-5 with TRBJ2-1, with 12 bases matching TRBD2. This CDR3 is built from 17 residues. Trimming took 3 bases from V and 4 from J; bases not matched to a gene: 7. Germline V gene lookup returns CDR1 MNHEY and CDR2 SVGAGI. In DNA form, the CDR3 reads TGTGCCAGCAGTTATAACCCCGGGACTAGCGGGTACAATGAGCAGTTCTTC. Translating it yields CASSYNPGTSGYNEQFF.

This clonotype was seen only once. One base away lies a much larger clone, so this may be a sequencing read error. V usage is TRBV20-1 and J usage is TRBJ2-4, with TRBD2 matching over 9 bases. The CDR3 is 16 residues long. J lost 15 bases, V lost 1 base, and 19 bases had no gene match. The germline V gene encodes CDR1 DFQATT and CDR2 SNEGSKA (reference sequence). CDR3 protein: CSARVASGRISYERYF. CDR3 DNA: TGCAGTGCTAGAGTCGCCAGCGGGAGGATATCCTACGAGCGGTACTTC.

This clonotype was counted only a few times. The V gene is TRBV18, the J gene TRBJ2-7; a weak D match, TRBD1 (5 bases). The CDR3 consists of 15 residues. V lost 3 bases and J 5 bases, leaving 17 bases between the germline ends. The germline gives CDR1 KGHSH, CDR2 LQKENI. The CDR3 DNA is TGTGCCAGCTCACCCCTTCCAATAACAGGTGACGAGCAGTACTTC. Translating gives CASSPLPITGDEQYF.